This T cell receptor (beta chain) stems from a study of blood T cell repertoires in COVID-19. Study-level background: Material from acute and convalescent COVID-19 was sourced from the United States, Italy and Spain. In each case, the material was cDNA or gDNA derived from T cells, B-cell-depleted T cells, or PBMCs.

The CDR3 is made up of 15 amino acids. The germline CDR1 and CDR2 sequences are GTSNPN and SVGIG (reference sequence). V was trimmed by 0 bases and J by 0 bases, leaving 8 bases between them. Seattle's cohort entered during active infection and was followed longitudinally. The protocol was immunoSEQ multiplex PCR, while the TCRdb copy is restricted to in-frame clones and leaves out a portion. Of 170,000 or so clones in the sample, around nine tenths were seen once. The J gene is TRBJ1-4, the V gene TRBV30, with D unclear. The sequence was obtained from a man aged 55 to 69 with COVID-19, enrolled during active disease. Input material: peripheral blood. The CDR3 bases are TGTGCCTGGAGTGTTTGGCAGACAACTAATGAAAAACTGTTTTTT. Protein: CAWSVWQTTNEKLFF.